This is a list of T cell receptor beta chains from one sample in a study of human T cells and chemical hapten exposure. Via MiXCR, TCRdb re-called the RACE reads, giving one row per CDR3 protein. The repertoire includes around 110,000 distinct CDR3 sequences, approximately 12% of them detected once, and 1.6% sits in the top ten. Sequencing was performed on whole blood, taken in connection with sensitization to the hapten diphenylcyclopropenone (DPC). These receptors came from a woman aged 50 to 60 with alopecia areata. Some clones in this sample may be carry-over from other donors' samples. Both conserved end residues are part of each CDR3. D genes are given only for firm matches.

d_gene,v_gene,CDR3aa
.,TRBV5-1,CASSLFPSVGETQYF
.,TRBV6-2/TRBV6-3,CASSYRSGRSTDTQYF
.,TRBV11-2,CASSHSGTGELFF
TRBD1,TRBV5-4,CASSLRAGGETQYF
TRBD2,TRBV12-3/TRBV12-4,CASRYIGTTRTDTQYF
.,TRBV28,CASSLGPSESPAGKLFF
.,TRBV6-1,CASSEISVPPTGELFF
.,TRBV10-2,CASSESERDSPLHF
TRBD1,TRBV6-1,CASSMTGRGTEAFF
.,TRBV4-1,CASSGTVASSYNSPLHF
TRBD1,TRBV2,CASIPGGYGKNIQYF
.,TRBV28,CASSPQVSLEQYF
TRBD2,TRBV29-1,CSASGGAREQFF
.,TRBV3-1,CASSHREGPAGYTF
.,TRBV7-8,CASSLARTGSGANVLTF
.,TRBV12-3/TRBV12-4,CASSLRLAYEQYF
.,TRBV6-2/TRBV6-3,CASSYAYEQYF
.,TRBV28,CASQKGGRTTEAFF
TRBD1,TRBV20-1,CSAREPGQGNQPQHF
.,TRBV12-3/TRBV12-4,CASRSTRSGTQYF
TRBD1,TRBV5-1,CASSEDRQGRGTEAFF
.,TRBV5-5,CASSLYAGYDTGELFF
.,TRBV7-6,CASSLGGGTDEQFF
.,TRBV7-2,CASSVIGDPQFF
TRBD2,TRBV7-2,CASSSGGSGSWAQYF
.,TRBV7-9,CASSLEILYTEAFF
.,TRBV20-1,CSASQPVGYNEQFF
.,TRBV5-4,CASSLPGVPSYEQYF
TRBD1,TRBV7-2,CASSPGQGDTIYF
.,TRBV7-2,CASSSHPGMNTEAFF
.,TRBV3-1,CASSKGNEVSKNIQYF
.,TRBV28,CASSLPQPSGYTF
.,TRBV18,CASSPNHIRDEQYF
.,TRBV28,CASRYRGEQFF
TRBD1,TRBV5-1,CASSFSGGAGGANVLTF
TRBD1,TRBV12-3/TRBV12-4,CASSPGQGIGQPQHF
.,TRBV2,CASNRVPYNEQFF
.,TRBV9,CASSADPPYEQYF